This is a list of T cell receptor beta chains from one sample in a study of beta chain features in type 1 diabetes. Only in-frame clones appear in the TCRdb table, and some are missing; sequencing was by immunoSEQ multiplex PCR. The table includes 130,000 to 150,000 clones, about 12% detected once. Sequencing was performed on central memory CD4+ T cells from blood. These receptors were collected from a man aged 18 to 35 with type 1 diabetes. Each CDR3 is given with its conserved first and last residue. Each record gives: J gene, clone size, D gene, V gene, CDR3 DNA, CDR3 protein. The D gene is left open where the match is weak. Some rows mark clone size as missing; the rest say once, few, many or name a class of expanded clone.

TRBJ1-5 | few | TRBD1 | TRBV4-1 | TGCGCCAGCAGCCCGGGACAGGGACTAGGCAATCAGCCCCAGCATTTT | CASSPGQGLGNQPQHF
TRBJ1-1 | - | TRBD1 | TRBV14 | TGTGCCAGCAGCCACAGACCGGGACAGGGGGATACTGAAGCTTTCTTT | CASSHRPGQGDTEAFF
TRBJ1-2 | - | - | TRBV7-6 | TGTGCCAGCAGCTTACTGACGGACTCTTATGGCTACACCTTC | CASSLLTDSYGYTF
TRBJ2-3 | - | - | TRBV23-1 | TGCGCCAGCAGTCAATCTCCCGACGATCAAAGCACAGATACGCAGTATTTT | CASSQSPDDQSTDTQYF
TRBJ2-5 | - | - | TRBV6-5 | TGTGCCAGCAGTTACGAATCGTTCGGAGAGACCCAGTACTTC | CASSYESFGETQYF
TRBJ2-1 | - | TRBD2 | TRBV7-3 | TGTGCCAGCAGCTTAACTACGGGACTAGTCAACAATGAGCAGTTCTTC | CASSLTTGLVNNEQFF
TRBJ2-2 | few | TRBD2 | TRBV29-1 | TGCAGCGGGTCTGGCGGGGGAGGTTTTGGGGAGCTGTTTTTT | CSGSGGGGFGELFF
TRBJ1-1 | - | - | TRBV19 | TGTGCCAGTAGTATAGTGGGCAGTTCGACTATGAACACTGAAGCTTTCTTT | CASSIVGSSTMNTEAFF
TRBJ2-5 | few | - | TRBV25-1 | TGTGCCAGCAGTGAATTTGGCGGAGAGACCCAGTACTTC | CASSEFGGETQYF
TRBJ1-2 | few | - | TRBV5-4 | TGTGCCAGCAGCTTGGCCGACGGGGGCCGCGACTATGGCTACACCTTC | CASSLADGGRDYGYTF
TRBJ2-1 | - | - | TRBV30 | TGTGCCTGGAGTGTACGAGATGAGCAGTTCTTC | CAWSVRDEQFF
TRBJ1-1 | few | TRBD1 | TRBV4-1 | TGCGCCAGCAGCCAAGATTGGGACAGGGGGCGCGGGAGCACTGAAGCTTTCTTT | CASSQDWDRGRGSTEAFF
TRBJ2-5 | - | TRBD1 | TRBV30 | TGTGCCTGGGACAGGGGCGTCGGTGAGACCCAGTACTTC | CAWDRGVGETQYF
TRBJ2-5 | - | - | TRBV27 | TGTGCCAGCAGTCCGCGGGCAGGCTTCCAAGAGACCCAGTACTTC | CASSPRAGFQETQYF
TRBJ2-5 | - | - | TRBV5-6 | TGTGCCAGCAGCTTTCCAACAGGGATCGGAGAGACCCAGTACTTC | CASSFPTGIGETQYF
TRBJ1-2 | - | - | TRBV5-1 | TGCGCCAGCAGCTTGGAGCCGAGCCGGGCCTATGGCTACACCTTC | CASSLEPSRAYGYTF
TRBJ2-7 | - | - | TRBV27 | TGTGCCAGCAGTTCCCGGGAGACCTACGAGCAGTACTTC | CASSSRETYEQYF
TRBJ2-1 | - | - | TRBV19 | TGTGCCAGTAGTGAGCGAGGTTACCGTGCTGCTGAGCAGTTCTTC | CASSERGYRAAEQFF